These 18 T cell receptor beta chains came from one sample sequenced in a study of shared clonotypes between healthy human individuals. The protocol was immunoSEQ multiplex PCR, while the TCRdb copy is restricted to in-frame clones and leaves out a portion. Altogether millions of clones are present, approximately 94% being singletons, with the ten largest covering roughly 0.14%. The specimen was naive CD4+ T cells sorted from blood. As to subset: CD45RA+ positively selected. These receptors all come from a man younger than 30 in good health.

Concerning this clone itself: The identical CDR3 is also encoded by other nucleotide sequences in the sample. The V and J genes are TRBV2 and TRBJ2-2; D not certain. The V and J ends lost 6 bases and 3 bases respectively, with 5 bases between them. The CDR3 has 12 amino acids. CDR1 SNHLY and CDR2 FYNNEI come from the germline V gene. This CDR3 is CASRGDTGELFF. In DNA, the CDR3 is TGTGCCAGCAGGGGCGACACCGGGGAGCTGTTTTTT.

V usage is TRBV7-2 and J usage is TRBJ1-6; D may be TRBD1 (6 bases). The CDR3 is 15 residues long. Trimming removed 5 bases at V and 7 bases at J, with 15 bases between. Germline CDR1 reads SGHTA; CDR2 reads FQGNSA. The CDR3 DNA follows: TGTGCCAGCAGCGCTCTGGGGGGCGAAAATTCACCCCTCCACTTT. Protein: CASSALGGENSPLHF.

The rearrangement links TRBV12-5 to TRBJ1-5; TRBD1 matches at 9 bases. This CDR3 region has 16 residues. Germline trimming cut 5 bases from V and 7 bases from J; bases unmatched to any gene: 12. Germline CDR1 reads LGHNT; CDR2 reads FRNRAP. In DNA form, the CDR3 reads TGTGCTAGTGGTCCAACCTGGGGACAGGGCCGACAGCCCCAGCATTTT. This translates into CASGPTWGQGRQPQHF.

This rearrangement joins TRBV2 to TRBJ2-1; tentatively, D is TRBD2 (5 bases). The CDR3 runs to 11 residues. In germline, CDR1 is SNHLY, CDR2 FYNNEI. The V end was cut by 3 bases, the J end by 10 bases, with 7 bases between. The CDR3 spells CASSERVEQFF. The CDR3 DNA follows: TGTGCCAGCAGTGAGAGGGTGGAGCAGTTCTTC.

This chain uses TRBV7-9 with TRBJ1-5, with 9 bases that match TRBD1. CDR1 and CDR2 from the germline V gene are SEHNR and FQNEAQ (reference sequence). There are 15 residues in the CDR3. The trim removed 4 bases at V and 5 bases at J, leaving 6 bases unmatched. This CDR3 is CASSSGTGWHQPQHF. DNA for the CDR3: TGTGCCAGCAGCTCGGGGACAGGGTGGCATCAGCCCCAGCATTTT.

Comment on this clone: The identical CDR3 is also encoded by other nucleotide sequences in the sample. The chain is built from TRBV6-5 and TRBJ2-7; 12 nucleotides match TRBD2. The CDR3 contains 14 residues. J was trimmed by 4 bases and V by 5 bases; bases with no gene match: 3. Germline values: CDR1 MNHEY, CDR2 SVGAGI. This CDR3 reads CASSPTSGRYEQYF. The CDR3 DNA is TGTGCCAGCAGTCCAACTAGCGGGAGGTACGAGCAGTACTTC.

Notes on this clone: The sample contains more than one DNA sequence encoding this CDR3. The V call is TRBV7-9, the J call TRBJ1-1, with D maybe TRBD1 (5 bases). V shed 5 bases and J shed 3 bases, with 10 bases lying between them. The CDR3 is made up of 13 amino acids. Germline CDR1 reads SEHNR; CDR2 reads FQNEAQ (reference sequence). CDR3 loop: CASSLRGDTEAFF. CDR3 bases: TGTGCCAGCAGCCTCAGAGGGGACACTGAAGCTTTCTTT.

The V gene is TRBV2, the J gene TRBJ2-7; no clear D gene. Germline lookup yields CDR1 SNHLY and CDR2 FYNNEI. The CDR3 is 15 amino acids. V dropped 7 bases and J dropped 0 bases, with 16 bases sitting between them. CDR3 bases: TGTGCCAGCACTAACAGAGAAACCCACTCCTACGAGCAGTACTTC. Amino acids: CASTNRETHSYEQYF. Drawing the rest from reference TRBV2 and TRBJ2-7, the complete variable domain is EPEVTQTPSHQVTQMGQEVILRCVPISNHLYFYWYRQILGQKVEFLVSFYNNEISEKSEIFDDQFSVERPDGSNFTLKIRSTKLEDSAMYFCASTNRETHSYEQYFGPGTRLTVT.

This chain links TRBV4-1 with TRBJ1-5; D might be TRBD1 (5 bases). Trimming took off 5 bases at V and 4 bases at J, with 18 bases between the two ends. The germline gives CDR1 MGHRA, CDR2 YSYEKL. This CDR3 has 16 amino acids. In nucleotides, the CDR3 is TGCGCCAGCAGCGACCCCCCGGGACTGAGGAATCAGCCCCAGCATTTT. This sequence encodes CASSDPPGLRNQPQHF.

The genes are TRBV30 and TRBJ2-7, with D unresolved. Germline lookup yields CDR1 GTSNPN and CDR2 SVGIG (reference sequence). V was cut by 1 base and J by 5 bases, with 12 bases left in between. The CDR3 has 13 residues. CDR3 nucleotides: TGTGCCTGGAGTGGAGCCCGAGCCCACGAGCAGTACTTC. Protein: CAWSGARAHEQYF.

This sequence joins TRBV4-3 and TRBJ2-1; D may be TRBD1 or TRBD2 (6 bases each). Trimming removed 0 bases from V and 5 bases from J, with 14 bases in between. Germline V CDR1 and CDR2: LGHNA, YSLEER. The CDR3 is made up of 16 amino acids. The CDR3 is CASSQDGGKGDNEQFF. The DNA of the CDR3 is TGCGCCAGCAGCCAAGACGGCGGGAAGGGGGACAATGAGCAGTTCTTC.

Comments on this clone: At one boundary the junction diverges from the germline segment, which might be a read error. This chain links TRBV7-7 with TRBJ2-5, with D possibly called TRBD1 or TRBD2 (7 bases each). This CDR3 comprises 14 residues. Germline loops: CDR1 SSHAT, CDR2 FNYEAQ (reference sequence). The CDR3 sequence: CASSRGRGGETQYF. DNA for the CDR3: TGTGCTAGCAGCAGGGGGAGGGGAGGAGAGACCCAGTACTTC. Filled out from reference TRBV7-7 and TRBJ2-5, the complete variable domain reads GAGVSQSPRYKVTKRGQDVTLRCDPISSHATLYWYQQALGQGPEFLTYFNYEAQPDKSGLPSDRFSAERPEGSISTLTIQRTEQRDSAMYRCASSRGRGGETQYFGPGTRLLVL.

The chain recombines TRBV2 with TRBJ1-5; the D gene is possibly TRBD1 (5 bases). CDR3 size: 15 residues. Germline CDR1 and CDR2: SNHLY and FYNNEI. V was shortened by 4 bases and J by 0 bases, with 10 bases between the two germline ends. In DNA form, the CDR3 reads TGTGCCAGCAGTGTCTGGGGGGATAGCAATCAGCCCCAGCATTTT. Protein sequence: CASSVWGDSNQPQHF.

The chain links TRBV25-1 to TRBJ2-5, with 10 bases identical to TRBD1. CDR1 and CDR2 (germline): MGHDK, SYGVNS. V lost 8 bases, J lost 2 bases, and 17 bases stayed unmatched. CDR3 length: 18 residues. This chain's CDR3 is CASGNRDRGVSWQETQYF. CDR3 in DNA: TGTGCCAGCGGTAACCGGGACAGGGGTGTCAGCTGGCAAGAGACCCAGTACTTC. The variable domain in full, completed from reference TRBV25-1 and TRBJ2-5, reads EADIYQTPRYLVIGTGKKITLECSQTMGHDKMYWYQQDPGMELHLIHYSYGVNSTEKGDLSSESTVSRIRTEHFPLTLESARPSHTSQYLCASGNRDRGVSWQETQYFGPGTRLLVL.

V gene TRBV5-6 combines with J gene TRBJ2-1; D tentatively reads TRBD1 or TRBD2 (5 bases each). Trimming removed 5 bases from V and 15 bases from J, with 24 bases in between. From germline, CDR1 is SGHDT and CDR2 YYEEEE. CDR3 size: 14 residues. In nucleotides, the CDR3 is TGTGCCAGCAGACACGCCAGGGACGCCCGAAATCCGTTCTTC. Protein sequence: CASRHARDARNPFF.

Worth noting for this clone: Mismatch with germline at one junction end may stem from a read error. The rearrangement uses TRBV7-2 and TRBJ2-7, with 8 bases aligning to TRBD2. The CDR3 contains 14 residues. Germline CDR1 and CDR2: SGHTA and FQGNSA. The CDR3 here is CASSPEPSGSLNNF. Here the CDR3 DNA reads TGTGCCAGCAGCCCAGAGCCTAGCGGGTCTCTTAATAACTTC.

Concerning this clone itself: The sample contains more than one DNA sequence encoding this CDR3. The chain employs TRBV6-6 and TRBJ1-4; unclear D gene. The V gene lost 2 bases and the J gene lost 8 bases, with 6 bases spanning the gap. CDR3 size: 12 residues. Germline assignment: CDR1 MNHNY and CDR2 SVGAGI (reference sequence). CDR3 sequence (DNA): TGTGCCAGCAGTTACCCGAACGAAAAACTGTTTTTT. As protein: CASSYPNEKLFF.

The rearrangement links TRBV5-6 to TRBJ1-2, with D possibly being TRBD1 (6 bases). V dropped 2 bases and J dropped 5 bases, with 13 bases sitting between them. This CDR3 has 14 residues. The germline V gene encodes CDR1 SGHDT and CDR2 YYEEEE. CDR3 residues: CASSFDRSGYGYTF. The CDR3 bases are TGTGCCAGCAGCTTCGACAGGAGCGGGTATGGCTACACCTTC.